This T cell receptor beta chain was sequenced for a study of shared T cell receptors in the human thymus. Data came from immunoSEQ multiplex PCR; TCRdb stores just in-frame clones and leaves some out. The data hold 640,000 or so clones, with 70% to 90% observed a single time. This clone was detected once. The CDR3 totals 15 residues. V was shortened by 5 bases and J by 0 bases, with 12 bases between the two germline ends. CDR1 and CDR2 from the germline V gene are LNHDA and SQIVND (reference sequence). This sample also belongs to another study, concerning human thymus T cells. In that study: Among the donors, all were healthy Finnish infants having corrective surgery for congenital heart defects. The study used thymus tissue resected during corrective heart surgery.

Sequencing input: thymocytes. The V call is TRBV19, the J call TRBJ2-3, with D possibly matching TRBD1 (6 bases). The TCR comes from a boy less than two years old with a congenital heart defect. CDR3 DNA sequence: TGTGCCAGTAGTGACGGGACACCTAGCACAGATACGCAGTATTTT. It is translated as CASSDGTPSTDTQYF.